This is a list of T cell receptor beta chains from one sample in a study of Graves' ophthalmopathy and Graves' hyperthyroidism. TCRdb re-called the multiplex PCR reads with MiXCR, one entry per CDR3 protein. The sample has hundreds of thousands of distinct CDR3 sequences, about 20% seen once. The material sequenced was peripheral blood. The source of these receptors is a woman aged 18 to 35 with stable Graves' hyperthyroidism. Some clones in this sample may be carry-over from other donors' samples. The CDR3 runs from the conserved cysteine through the conserved F or W. The order of the fields is CDR3 protein, CDR3 DNA, clone size, D gene, V gene, J gene. The D gene is left open where the match is weak. The size entry is marked missing in some rows and otherwise reads once, few, many or a size class.

CDR3: CASSLIDFQGENIQYF; DNA: TGTGCCAGCAGCTTAATAGATTTTCAGGGGGAAAACATTCAGTACTTC; size: .; D: TRBD1; V: TRBV7-9; J: TRBJ2-4
CDR3: CASSLGGLAETQYF; DNA: TGTGCCAGCAGCTTAGGGGGACTAGCCGAGACCCAGTACTTC; size: many; D: TRBD2; V: TRBV11-3; J: TRBJ2-5
CDR3: CASSPDPGGLDEQYF; DNA: TGTGCCAGCAGCCCTGATCCAGGGGGCCTCGACGAGCAGTACTTC; size: many; D: TRBD1; V: TRBV6-4; J: TRBJ2-7
CDR3: CASSLLGQPSNQPQHF; DNA: TGTGCCAGCAGTTTATTGGGCCAGCCGAGCAATCAGCCCCAGCATTTT; size: .; D: .; V: TRBV28; J: TRBJ1-5
CDR3: CASSSRDRVLEQYF; DNA: TGTGCCAGCAGTAGTCGGGACAGGGTTCTCGAGCAGTACTTC; size: .; D: TRBD1; V: TRBV6-1; J: TRBJ2-7
CDR3: CAWRDARDEAFF; DNA: TGTGCCTGGAGGGACGCCCGGGACGAAGCTTTCTTT; size: .; D: .; V: TRBV30; J: TRBJ1-1
CDR3: CASSYRSSNYGYTF; DNA: TGTGCCAGCAGTTACAGGAGTTCTAACTATGGCTACACCTTC; size: many; D: .; V: TRBV6-5; J: TRBJ1-2
CDR3: CASSFIEETQYF; DNA: TGTGCCAGCAGTTTCATCGAAGAGACCCAGTACTTC; size: .; D: .; V: TRBV28; J: TRBJ2-5
CDR3: CASNRDSLTGELFF; DNA: TGCGCCAGCAACCGGGACAGCCTTACCGGGGAGCTGTTTTTT; size: .; D: TRBD1; V: TRBV5-1; J: TRBJ2-2
CDR3: CASSLDLGSKYEQYF; DNA: TGTGCCAGCAGTCTTGACCTGGGCAGCAAATACGAGCAGTACTTC; size: many; D: .; V: TRBV27; J: TRBJ2-7
CDR3: CAWSGGYQPQHF; DNA: TGTGCCTGGAGTGGGGGATATCAGCCCCAGCATTTT; size: many; D: .; V: TRBV30; J: TRBJ1-5
CDR3: CASSPLIRATAFF; DNA: TGTGCCAGCAGCCCGTTAATTCGGGCCACAGCTTTCTTT; size: many; D: .; V: TRBV7-2; J: TRBJ1-1
CDR3: CASSFRTEVAFF; DNA: TGTGCCAGCAGCTTCCGGACAGAAGTGGCTTTCTTT; size: .; D: .; V: TRBV7-9; J: TRBJ1-1
CDR3: CASSFWDRGLGETQYF; DNA: TGTGCCAGCAGTTTCTGGGACAGGGGTTTGGGGGAGACCCAGTACTTC; size: many; D: TRBD1; V: TRBV12-3/TRBV12-4; J: TRBJ2-5
CDR3: CASSLRGGSSDEQYF; DNA: TGTGCCAGCAGTTTACGCGGGGGTAGTTCTGACGAGCAGTACTTC; size: .; D: TRBD2; V: TRBV28; J: TRBJ2-7
CDR3: CASSAPGTGNQPQHF; DNA: TGTGCCAGCAGCGCACCCGGGACAGGGAATCAGCCCCAGCATTTT; size: .; D: TRBD1; V: TRBV3-1; J: TRBJ1-5
CDR3: CASSQVLHPPLNTEAFF; DNA: TGCGCCAGCAGCCAAGTTCTACACCCCCCACTGAACACTGAAGCTTTCTTT; size: .; D: .; V: TRBV4-1; J: TRBJ1-1
CDR3: CASSYSGTSGANTGELFF; DNA: TGTGCCAGCAGTTACTCAGGGACTAGCGGGGCGAACACCGGGGAGCTGTTTTTT; size: few; D: TRBD2; V: TRBV6-2/TRBV6-3; J: TRBJ2-2
CDR3: CASSLAVGLPQHF; DNA: TGTGCCAGCAGTTTAGCGGTTGGGCTACCCCAGCATTTT; size: many; D: .; V: TRBV12-3/TRBV12-4; J: TRBJ1-5
CDR3: CASSRAPGWNTIYF; DNA: TGTGCCAGCAGCCGGGCCCCAGGTTGGAACACCATATATTTT; size: many; D: .; V: TRBV12-3/TRBV12-4; J: TRBJ1-3
CDR3: CASSPFLGQGETQYF; DNA: TGTGCCAGCAGCCCCTTTTTGGGACAGGGGGAGACCCAGTACTTC; size: few; D: TRBD1; V: TRBV7-9; J: TRBJ2-5
CDR3: CASMTGSSYEQYF; DNA: TGTGCCAGCATGACAGGGTCCTCCTACGAGCAGTACTTC; size: .; D: TRBD1; V: TRBV11-2; J: TRBJ2-7
CDR3: CASSAARQGVYEQYF; DNA: TGTGCCAGCAGTGCGGCCCGACAGGGGGTCTACGAGCAGTACTTC; size: .; D: TRBD1; V: TRBV5-5; J: TRBJ2-7
CDR3: CASSYSRSPPYNSPLHF; DNA: TGTGCCAGCAGTTACTCCCGTTCCCCTCCCTATAATTCACCCCTCCACTTT; size: .; D: .; V: TRBV6-5; J: TRBJ1-6
CDR3: CASIRTSSTEAFF; DNA: TGTGCCAGCATCCGGACGAGCAGCACTGAAGCTTTCTTT; size: .; D: .; V: TRBV6-1; J: TRBJ1-1
CDR3: CASSPDGVRDRDYEQYF; DNA: TGTGCCAGCAGTCCCGACGGAGTCCGGGACAGGGATTACGAGCAGTACTTC; size: many; D: TRBD1; V: TRBV6-2/TRBV6-3; J: TRBJ2-7
CDR3: CSAREGGQGGYEQYF; DNA: TGCAGTGCTAGGGAGGGGGGACAGGGGGGATACGAGCAGTACTTC; size: many; D: TRBD1; V: TRBV20-1; J: TRBJ2-7
CDR3: CASSEAGPWSGEYEQYF; DNA: TGTGCCAGCAGTGAAGCGGGACCATGGTCAGGGGAATACGAGCAGTACTTC; size: many; D: .; V: TRBV2; J: TRBJ2-7
CDR3: CASSPSTGRRGYTF; DNA: TGTGCCAGCAGTCCCTCGACAGGCCGCCGGGGCTACACCTTC; size: .; D: .; V: TRBV6-5; J: TRBJ1-2
CDR3: CASGRSANYGYTF; DNA: TGTGCCAGCGGGCGGTCCGCTAACTATGGCTACACCTTC; size: .; D: .; V: TRBV12-3/TRBV12-4; J: TRBJ1-2
CDR3: CAWSVRAGANQPQHF; DNA: TGTGCCTGGAGTGTACGGGCGGGGGCCAATCAGCCCCAGCATTTT; size: few; D: .; V: TRBV30; J: TRBJ1-5
CDR3: CASSYSPSGGTEAFF; DNA: TGTGCCAGCAGTTACAGCCCGAGCGGGGGGACTGAAGCTTTCTTT; size: few; D: .; V: TRBV6-5; J: TRBJ1-1
CDR3: CASVPGLNTEAFF; DNA: TGTGCCAGCGTACCGGGACTTAACACTGAAGCTTTCTTT; size: many; D: .; V: TRBV7-9; J: TRBJ1-1
CDR3: CASSLFRGGEYEQYF; DNA: TGTGCCAGCAGTTTATTCCGAGGGGGCGAATACGAGCAGTACTTC; size: many; D: TRBD1; V: TRBV28; J: TRBJ2-7
CDR3: CASSLQLAKNIKYF; DNA: TGTGCCAGCAGTTTACAGCTAGCCAAAAACATTAAGTACTTC; size: many; D: .; V: TRBV28; J: TRBJ2-4
CDR3: CASSILTVPYEQYF; DNA: TGTGCCAGCAGCATCCTGACAGTGCCCTACGAGCAGTACTTC; size: many; D: .; V: TRBV11-1; J: TRBJ2-7
CDR3: CASRGAGTNTGELFF; DNA: TGTGCCAGCAGGGGAGCGGGTACGAACACCGGGGAGCTGTTTTTT; size: few; D: .; V: TRBV6-1; J: TRBJ2-2
CDR3: CASSEYGGTAHYEQYF; DNA: TGTGCCAGCAGTGAATACGGGGGAACAGCACACTACGAGCAGTACTTC; size: many; D: .; V: TRBV25-1; J: TRBJ2-7
CDR3: CATSDRGQGDYGYTF; DNA: TGTGCCACCAGTGACCGGGGACAGGGCGACTATGGCTACACCTTC; size: .; D: TRBD1; V: TRBV24-1; J: TRBJ1-2
CDR3: CASSFGGAREQYF; DNA: TGTGCCAGCAGTTTTGGGGGGGCGAGGGAGCAGTACTTC; size: few; D: .; V: TRBV12-3/TRBV12-4; J: TRBJ2-7
CDR3: CASSYHHRTSGNEQYF; DNA: TGTGCCAGCAGTTACCACCATAGGACTAGCGGGAACGAGCAGTACTTC; size: .; D: TRBD2; V: TRBV6-5; J: TRBJ2-7
CDR3: CASSLTGGLANYGYTF; DNA: TGTGCCAGCAGCTTGACAGGGGGTTTAGCTAACTATGGCTACACCTTC; size: many; D: TRBD1; V: TRBV7-8; J: TRBJ1-2
CDR3: CATSRDRVVSPLHF; DNA: TGTGCCACCAGCCGGGACAGAGTAGTTTCACCCCTCCACTTT; size: many; D: TRBD1; V: TRBV15; J: TRBJ1-6
CDR3: CAGMTGTSPLHF; DNA: TGTGCCGGGATGACAGGGACTTCACCCCTCCACTTT; size: .; D: TRBD1; V: TRBV6-1; J: TRBJ1-6
CDR3: CASSVPGPNQPQHF; DNA: TGTGCCAGCAGTGTTCCGGGTCCAAATCAGCCCCAGCATTTT; size: .; D: .; V: TRBV28; J: TRBJ1-5